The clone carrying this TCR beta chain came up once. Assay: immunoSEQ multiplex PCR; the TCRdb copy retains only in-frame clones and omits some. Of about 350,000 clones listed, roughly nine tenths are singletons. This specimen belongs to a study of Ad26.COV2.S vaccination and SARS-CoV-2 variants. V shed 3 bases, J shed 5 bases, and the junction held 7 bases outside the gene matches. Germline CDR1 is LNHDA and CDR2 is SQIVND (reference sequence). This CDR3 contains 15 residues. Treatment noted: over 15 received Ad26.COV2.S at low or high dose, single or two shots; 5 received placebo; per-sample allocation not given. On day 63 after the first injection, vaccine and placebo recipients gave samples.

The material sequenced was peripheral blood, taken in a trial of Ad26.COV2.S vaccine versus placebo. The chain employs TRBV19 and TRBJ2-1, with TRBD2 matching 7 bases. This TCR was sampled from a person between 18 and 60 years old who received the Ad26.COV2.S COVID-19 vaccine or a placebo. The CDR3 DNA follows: TGTGCCAGTAGTATGAGTCTGGGGGGGAACAATGAGCAGTTCTTC. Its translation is CASSMSLGGNNEQFF.